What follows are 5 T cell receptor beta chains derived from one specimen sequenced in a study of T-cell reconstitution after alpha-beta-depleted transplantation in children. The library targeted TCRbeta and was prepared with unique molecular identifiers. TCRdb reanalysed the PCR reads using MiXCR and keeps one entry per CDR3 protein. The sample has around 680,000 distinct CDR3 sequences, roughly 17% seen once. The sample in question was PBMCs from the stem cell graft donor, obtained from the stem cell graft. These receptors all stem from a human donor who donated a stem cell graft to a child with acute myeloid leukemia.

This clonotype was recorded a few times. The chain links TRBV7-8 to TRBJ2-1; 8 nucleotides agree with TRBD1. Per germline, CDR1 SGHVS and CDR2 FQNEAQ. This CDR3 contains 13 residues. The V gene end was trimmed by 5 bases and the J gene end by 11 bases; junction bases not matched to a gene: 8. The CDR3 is CASSLPGQAQQFF. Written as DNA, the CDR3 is TGTGCCAGCAGCCTCCCGGGACAGGCTCAGCAGTTCTTC.

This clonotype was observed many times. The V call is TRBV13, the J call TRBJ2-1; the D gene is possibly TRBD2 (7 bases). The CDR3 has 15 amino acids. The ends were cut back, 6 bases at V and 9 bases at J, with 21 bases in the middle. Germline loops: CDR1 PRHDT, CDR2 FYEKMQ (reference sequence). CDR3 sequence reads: CASSSTGGQAREQFF. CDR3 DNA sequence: TGTGCCAGCAGTTCCACGGGGGGCCAGGCCCGTGAGCAGTTCTTC.

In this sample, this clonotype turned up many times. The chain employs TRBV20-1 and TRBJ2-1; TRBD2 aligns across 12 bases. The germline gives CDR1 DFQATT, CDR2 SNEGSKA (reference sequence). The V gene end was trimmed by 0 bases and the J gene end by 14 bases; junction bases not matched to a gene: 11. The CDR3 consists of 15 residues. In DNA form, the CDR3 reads TGCAGTGCTAGAGAACTGGCTAGCGGGGGGGCCCCGAAGTTCTTC. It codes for CSARELASGGAPKFF.

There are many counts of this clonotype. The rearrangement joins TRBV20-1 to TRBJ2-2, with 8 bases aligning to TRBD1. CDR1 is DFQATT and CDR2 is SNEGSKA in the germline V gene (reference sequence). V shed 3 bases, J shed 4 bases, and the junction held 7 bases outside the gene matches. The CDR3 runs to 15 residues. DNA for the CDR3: TGCAGTGCTAGTAGACAGGGGCGAATCACCGGGGAGCTGTTTTTT. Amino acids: CSASRQGRITGELFF.

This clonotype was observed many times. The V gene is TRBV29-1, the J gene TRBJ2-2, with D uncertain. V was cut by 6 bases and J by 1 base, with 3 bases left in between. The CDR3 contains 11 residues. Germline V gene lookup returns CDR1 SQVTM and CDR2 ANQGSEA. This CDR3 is CSVVNTGELFF. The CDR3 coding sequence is TGCAGCGTAGTGAACACCGGGGAGCTGTTTTTT.